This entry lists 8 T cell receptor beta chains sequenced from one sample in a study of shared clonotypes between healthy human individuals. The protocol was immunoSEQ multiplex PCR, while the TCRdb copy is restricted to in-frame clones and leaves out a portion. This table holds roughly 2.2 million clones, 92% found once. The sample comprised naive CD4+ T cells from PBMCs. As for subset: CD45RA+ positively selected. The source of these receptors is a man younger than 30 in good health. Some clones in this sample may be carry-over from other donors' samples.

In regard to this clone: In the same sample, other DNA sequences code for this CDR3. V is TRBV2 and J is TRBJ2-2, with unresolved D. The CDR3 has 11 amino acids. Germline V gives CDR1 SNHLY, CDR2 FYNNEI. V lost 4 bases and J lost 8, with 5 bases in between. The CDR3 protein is CASSAAGELFF. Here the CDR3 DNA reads TGTGCCAGCAGTGCGGCAGGGGAGCTGTTTTTT.

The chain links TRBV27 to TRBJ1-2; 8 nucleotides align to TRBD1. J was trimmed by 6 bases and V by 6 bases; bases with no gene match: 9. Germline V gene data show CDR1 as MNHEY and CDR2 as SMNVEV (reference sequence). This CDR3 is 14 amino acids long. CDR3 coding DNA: TGTGCCAGCAGGGGGACCGGGACAGGCCATGGCTACACCTTC. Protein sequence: CASRGTGTGHGYTF.

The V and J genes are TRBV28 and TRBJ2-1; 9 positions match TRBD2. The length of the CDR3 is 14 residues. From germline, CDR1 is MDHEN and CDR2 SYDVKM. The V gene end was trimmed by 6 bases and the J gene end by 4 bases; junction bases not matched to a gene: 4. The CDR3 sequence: CASRRTSAYNEQFF. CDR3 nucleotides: TGTGCCAGCAGACGGACTAGCGCATACAATGAGCAGTTCTTC.

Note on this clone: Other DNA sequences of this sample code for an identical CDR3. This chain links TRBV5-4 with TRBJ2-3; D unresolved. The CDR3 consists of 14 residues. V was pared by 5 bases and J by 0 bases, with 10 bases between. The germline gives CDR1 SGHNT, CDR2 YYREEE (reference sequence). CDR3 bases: TGTGCCAGCAGTCTTAAGACTAGCACAGATACGCAGTATTTT. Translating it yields CASSLKTSTDTQYF.

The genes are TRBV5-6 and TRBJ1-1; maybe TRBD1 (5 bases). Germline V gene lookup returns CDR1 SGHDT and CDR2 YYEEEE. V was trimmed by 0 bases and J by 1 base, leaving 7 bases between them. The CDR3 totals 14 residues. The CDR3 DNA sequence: TGTGCCAGCAGCTTGGTGAGGGGGAACACTGAAGCTTTCTTT. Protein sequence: CASSLVRGNTEAFF.

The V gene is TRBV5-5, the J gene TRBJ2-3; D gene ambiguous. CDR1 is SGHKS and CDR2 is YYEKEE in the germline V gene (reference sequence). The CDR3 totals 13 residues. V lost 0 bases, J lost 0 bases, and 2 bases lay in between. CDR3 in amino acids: CASSLDSTDTQYF. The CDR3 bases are TGTGCCAGCAGCTTGGACAGCACAGATACGCAGTATTTT.

This chain's CDR3 is CASSPGTGDYEQYF. Written as DNA, the CDR3 is TGCGCCAGCAGCCCGGGGACAGGGGACTACGAGCAGTACTTC. The genes are TRBV5-1 and TRBJ2-7, with TRBD1 identical over 10 bases. Germline V gene sequence: CDR1 SGHRS, CDR2 YFSETQ. The V and J ends lost 4 bases and 3 bases, in that order; junction bases with no gene match: 4. This CDR3 contains 14 residues.

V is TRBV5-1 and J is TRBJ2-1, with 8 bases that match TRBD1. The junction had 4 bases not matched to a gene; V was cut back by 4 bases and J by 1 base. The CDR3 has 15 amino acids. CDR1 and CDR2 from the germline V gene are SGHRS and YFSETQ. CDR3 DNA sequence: TGCGCCAGCAGCAAGGACAGGGCATCCTACAATGAGCAGTTCTTC. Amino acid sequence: CASSKDRASYNEQFF.